This entry lists 30 T cell receptor beta chains sequenced from one sample in a study of breast tumors, draining lymph nodes, adjacent tissues. Samples came from axillary lymph nodes draining the breast cancer. TCRdb fed the multiplex PCR reads into MiXCR, producing one record per CDR3 protein. The data show some 130,000 distinct CDR3 sequences, with approximately 20% seen just once and 3% to 4% held by the top ten. Sequencing used axillary lymph node tissue. The receptors stem from a female donor with breast cancer. Some clones in this sample may be carry-over from other donors' samples.

Turning to this clonotype: Given a much more abundant clone one base away, this may be a read error. V is TRBV9 and J is TRBJ2-1, with 9 bases that match TRBD1. Germline lookup yields CDR1 SGDLS and CDR2 YYNGEE. This CDR3 is built from 15 residues. This CDR3 is CASSTTGGGGNERFF. Here the CDR3 DNA reads TGTGCCAGCAGCACCACAGGGGGCGGGGGCAATGAGCGGTTCTTC.

This clonotype has a count of ten or more. This chain joins TRBV9 and TRBJ2-5; TRBD2 agrees at 9 bases. Germline V gene lookup returns CDR1 SGDLS and CDR2 YYNGEE. CDR3 length: 16 residues. V gave up 0 bases and J gave up 5 bases; unmatched junction bases: 8. The CDR3: CASSVAAGGPEETQYF. CDR3 in DNA: TGTGCCAGCAGCGTAGCGGCGGGAGGGCCAGAGGAGACCCAGTACTTC.

With respect to this clonotype: A read error may account for a junction end that differs from germline. Here the CDR3 DNA reads TGTGCCAGCAGCTTTAGCCCGAATCAGCCCCGGCATTTT. Protein product: CASSFSPNQPRHF. The chain couples TRBV7-8 to TRBJ1-5; D gene unclear. This CDR3 spans 13 amino acids. Germline lookup yields CDR1 SGHVS and CDR2 FQNEAQ.

This clonotype was recorded many times. This sequence joins TRBV19 and TRBJ1-2; D gene ambiguous. This CDR3 has 15 amino acids. V was cut by 3 bases and J by 5 bases, with 16 bases left in between. Germline CDR1 LNHDA, CDR2 SQIVND (reference sequence). The CDR3 is CASSISGPLSYGYTF. In DNA, the CDR3 is TGTGCCAGTAGTATCTCCGGACCATTGAGTTATGGCTACACCTTC.

The chain is built from TRBV4-1 and TRBJ2-5, with 9 bases that match TRBD2. In germline, CDR1 is MGHRA, CDR2 YSYEKL. CDR3 length equals 17 residues. After removal of 4 bases from V and 2 bases from J, the junction contained 11 bases not matched to a gene. The CDR3 DNA is TGCGCCAGCAGCCGTCTCCCCGCGGGGGGGCAGCAAGAGACCCAGTACTTC. This encodes CASSRLPAGGQQETQYF.

Many counts were recorded for this clonotype. This chain links TRBV30 with TRBJ2-1; D is undetermined. CDR3 length: 13 residues. The germline V and J ends were trimmed by 4 bases and 0 bases, with 7 bases remaining between them. Germline CDR1 GTSNPN, CDR2 SVGIG (reference sequence). This chain's CDR3 is CAWTVLSYNEQFF. The CDR3 DNA sequence: TGTGCCTGGACCGTGCTCTCCTACAATGAGCAGTTCTTC. The full variable domain, rest sourced from reference TRBV30 and TRBJ2-1, is SQTIHQWPATLVQPVGSPLSLECTVEGTSNPNLYWYRQAAGRGLQLLFYSVGIGQISSEVPQNLSASRPQDRQFILSSKKLLLSDSGFYLCAWTVLSYNEQFFGPGTRLTVL.

Notes on this clonotype: One base away lies a much larger clone, so this may be a sequencing read error. The chain carries TRBV5-1 and TRBJ2-2, with D maybe TRBD2 (6 bases). This CDR3 contains 16 residues. Germline values: CDR1 SGHRS, CDR2 YFSETQ. Trimming took off 7 bases at V and 0 bases at J, with 16 bases between the two ends. The chain's CDR3 is CASQNSSVSNTGELFF. The CDR3 nucleotides read TGCGCCAGCCAAAATTCTAGCGTTTCGAACACCGGGGAGCTGTTTTTT.

The CDR3 coding sequence is TGTGCCAGCTCACCACTGGGGTCCTCTGGAAACACCATATATTTT. Translated: CASSPLGSSGNTIYF. The chain links TRBV18 to TRBJ1-3; no definite D call. This CDR3 is built from 15 residues. V lost 1 base, J lost 0 bases, and 7 bases lay in between. CDR1 is KGHSH, CDR2 LQKENI, per germline.

This clonotype appeared a few times. This chain links TRBV12-3 or TRBV12-4 with TRBJ2-6; D is tentatively TRBD1 or TRBD2 (5 bases each). The CDR3 sequence is 15 residues long. V was trimmed by 4 bases and J by 4 bases, leaving 11 bases between them. CDR3 in amino acids: CASSSWGTGANVLTF. The CDR3 coding sequence is TGTGCCAGCAGTTCTTGGGGGACCGGGGCCAACGTCCTGACTTTC.

This clonotype has a count of ten or more. This chain links TRBV5-1 with TRBJ1-2; D is ambiguous. The CDR3 sequence is 14 residues long. In germline, CDR1 is SGHRS, CDR2 YFSETQ. Trimming took off 3 bases at V and 8 bases at J, with 17 bases between the two ends. CDR3 residues: CASSSTVTAQGYTF. CDR3 nucleotides: TGCGCCAGCAGCTCAACCGTTACAGCCCAGGGCTACACCTTC.

This clonotype showed up many times. V and J are TRBV20-1 and TRBJ2-3, with TRBD1 identical over 11 bases. The CDR3 runs 14 residues. V shed 3 bases and J 4 bases; nucleotides not matched to a gene: 3. The V gene's germline CDR1 is DFQATT and CDR2 SNEGSKA (reference sequence). CDR3 amino acids: CSASAGQGADTQYF. The CDR3, as DNA: TGCAGTGCTAGCGCGGGACAGGGGGCAGATACGCAGTATTTT.

This clonotype was observed a few times. V is TRBV3-1 and J is TRBJ2-3; D might be TRBD2 (5 bases). Trimming left V 3 bases short and J 4 bases short, with 17 bases between. Germline V gives CDR1 LGHDT, CDR2 YNNKEL (reference sequence). This CDR3 comprises 16 residues. This CDR3 reads CASSQAPGGLSDTQYF. The CDR3 DNA sequence: TGTGCCAGCAGCCAGGCTCCGGGCGGACTGTCAGATACGCAGTATTTT.

The sample holds many counts of this clonotype. The rearrangement uses TRBV5-1 and TRBJ2-7; 13 positions agree with TRBD2. The J segment lost 0 bases and the V segment lost 0 bases, leaving 6 bases of the junction unmatched. The CDR3 loop spans 18 amino acids. Germline CDR1 and CDR2: SGHRS and YFSETQ. CDR3 sequence reads: CASSLETSGRLSSYEQYF. The DNA for the CDR3 is TGCGCCAGCAGCTTGGAGACTAGCGGGAGGCTTAGCTCCTACGAGCAGTACTTC.

This clonotype was seen a few times. The final CDR3 position lacks the conserved phenylalanine or tryptophan, pointing to a likely read error. The V and J genes are TRBV6-5 and TRBJ1-6; D perhaps matches TRBD1 (5 bases). There are 16 residues in the CDR3. CDR1 is MNHEY, CDR2 SVGAGI, per germline. The V end lost 6 bases, the J end lost 5 bases, and 17 bases lay between the germline ends. CDR3 DNA sequence: TGTGCCAGCAGCCGGGGCTCTCCTCCTGATAATTCACCCCTCCACTCT. It encodes CASSRGSPPDNSPLHS.

At least ten counts were recorded for this clonotype. The chain combines TRBV20-1 with TRBJ1-2; D ambiguous. The CDR3 has 10 residues. Germline V gene lookup returns CDR1 DFQATT and CDR2 SNEGSKA (reference sequence). The DNA of the CDR3 is TGCATTGCGGGCGCGTATGGCTACACCTTC. Protein sequence: CIAGAYGYTF.

This clonotype was seen at least ten times. The rearrangement uses TRBV5-1 and TRBJ2-3; 8 bases match TRBD2. The V and J ends lost 4 bases and 1 base, in that order; junction bases with no gene match: 2. CDR3 length equals 14 residues. CDR1 and CDR2 from the germline V gene are SGHRS and YFSETQ. The CDR3 nucleotides are TGCGCCAGCAGCCCGACTAGCGGCACAGATACGCAGTATTTT. Its translation: CASSPTSGTDTQYF. The entire variable domain, with the rest obtained from reference TRBV5-1 and TRBJ2-3, is as follows: KAGVTQTPRYLIKTRGQQVTLSCSPISGHRSVSWYQQTPGQGLQFLFEYFSETQRNKGNFPGRFSGRQFSNSRSEMNVSTLELGDSALYLCASSPTSGTDTQYFGPGTRLTVL.

Turning to this clonotype: A single base separates this from a much larger clone, so it may be a read error. The J gene is TRBJ2-3, the V gene TRBV10-3; D is perhaps TRBD1 (5 bases). The J call may be faulty, since TRBJ1-5 better matches the DNA end. In germline, CDR1 is ENHRY, CDR2 SYGVKD. This CDR3 is 15 amino acids long. CDR3 sequence: CAISLAGGQKDTQHF. The DNA of the CDR3 is TGTGCCATCAGTTTAGCGGGAGGACAAAAAGATACGCAGCATTTT.

This clonotype was picked up many times. The chain combines TRBV5-6 with TRBJ1-4; TRBD1 matches at 7 bases. Germline values: CDR1 SGHDT, CDR2 YYEEEE. The junction had 9 bases not matched to a gene; V was cut back by 2 bases and J by 8 bases. CDR3 length: 15 residues. The CDR3 protein is CASSFGGRGAEKLFF. CDR3 bases: TGTGCCAGCAGCTTTGGAGGCAGGGGGGCGGAAAAACTGTTTTTT.

This clonotype was recorded at least ten times. In DNA form, the CDR3 reads TGCAGCACACGACAGGGAGGCAATGAGCAGTTCTTC. Translating gives CSTRQGGNEQFF. The V gene is TRBV29-1, the J gene TRBJ2-1, with TRBD1 as a possible D gene (7 bases). The CDR3 has 12 amino acids. Germline V gene lookup returns CDR1 SQVTM and CDR2 ANQGSEA. The V end was cut by 8 bases, the J end by 6 bases, with 14 bases between.

Concerning this clonotype: This could be a read error, since a much larger clone is one nucleotide away. The genes are TRBV11-2 and TRBJ2-5; the match to TRBD2 covers 13 bases. There are 16 residues in the CDR3. Trimming removed 2 bases from V and 4 bases from J; junction bases left unmatched: 4. Germline V gene data show CDR1 as SGHAT and CDR2 as FQNNGV. This CDR3 reads CASSLSGLAGVETQYF. The CDR3 coding sequence is TGTGCCAGCAGCTTATCCGGACTAGCGGGAGTAGAGACCCAGTACTTC.

This clonotype was picked up many times. This sequence joins TRBV24-1 and TRBJ2-1; D might be TRBD2 (5 bases). Germline CDR1 KGHDR, CDR2 SFDVKD. The CDR3 is 15 amino acids. V dropped 2 bases and J dropped 1 base, with 8 bases sitting between them. The CDR3 region is CATSDSRTSYNEQFF. CDR3 sequence (DNA): TGTGCCACCAGTGATTCTAGGACTTCCTACAATGAGCAGTTCTTC.

The table lists this clonotype with a few counts. A single base separates this from a much larger clone, so it may be a read error. The V call is TRBV10-3, the J call TRBJ2-3; TRBD2 matches at 7 bases. This CDR3 is 13 amino acids long. V dropped 9 bases and J dropped 8; count of bases not matched to a gene: 11. The germline V gene has CDR1 ENHRY and CDR2 SYGVKD. CDR3 DNA: TGTGCCATTGAAGACGGTGGGGGGGGTACGCAGTATTTT. Residues: CAIEDGGGGTQYF.

This clonotype was recorded many times. The chain employs TRBV12-3 or TRBV12-4 and TRBJ2-5, with unresolved D. CDR3 length: 13 residues. Trimming cost V 3 bases and J 3 bases, with 8 bases left between them. CDR3 region: CASSFTSKETQYF. DNA of the CDR3: TGTGCCAGCAGTTTTACGTCGAAAGAGACCCAGTACTTC.

This clonotype was detected many times. The rearrangement links TRBV11-3 to TRBJ2-3; 8 bases line up with TRBD2. CDR1 is SGHNT, CDR2 YENEEA, per germline. Trimming cost V 5 bases and J 5 bases; bases outside gene matches: 3. CDR3 length equals 13 residues. CDR3 loop: CASSARGGDTQYF. CDR3 bases: TGTGCCAGCAGCGCTCGGGGGGGAGATACGCAGTATTTT.

This clonotype has at least ten counts. The chain links TRBV7-2 to TRBJ2-1; the D is unclear. This CDR3 comprises 14 residues. Germline V gives CDR1 SGHTA, CDR2 FQGNSA. The V end lost 8 bases, the J end lost 0 bases, and 11 bases lay between the germline ends. CDR3 nucleotides: TGTGCCAGCTGCACCATTGTCTCCTACAATGAGCAGTTCTTC. As protein: CASCTIVSYNEQFF.

Comment on this clonotype: It may be a read error: a sequence one base away is much more abundant. The rearrangement uses TRBV29-1 and TRBJ1-2; tentatively, D is TRBD1 (6 bases). This CDR3 is built from 13 residues. Trimming removed 3 bases at V and 2 bases at J, with 10 bases between. Per germline, CDR1 SQVTM and CDR2 ANQGSEA. The DNA of the CDR3 is TGCAGCGTTGAGCTGGGGGCAAACTATGGCTACACCTTC. It specifies CSVELGANYGYTF.

The V call is TRBV5-1, the J call TRBJ2-6; the D call may be TRBD1 or TRBD2 (5 bases each). V lost 0 bases and J 0 bases, leaving 13 bases between the germline ends. Germline assignment: CDR1 SGHRS and CDR2 YFSETQ. This CDR3 region has 18 residues. The CDR3 spells CASSLAGDHSSGANVLTF. Written as DNA, the CDR3 is TGCGCCAGCAGCTTGGCCGGGGACCACTCCTCTGGGGCCAACGTCCTGACTTTC. Complete variable domain (other parts from reference TRBV5-1 and TRBJ2-6): KAGVTQTPRYLIKTRGQQVTLSCSPISGHRSVSWYQQTPGQGLQFLFEYFSETQRNKGNFPGRFSGRQFSNSRSEMNVSTLELGDSALYLCASSLAGDHSSGANVLTFGAGSRLTVL.

This clonotype was observed many times. V gene TRBV19 combines with J gene TRBJ2-1, with 7 bases fitting TRBD2. The CDR3 runs 15 residues. V dropped 3 bases and J dropped 5; count of bases not matched to a gene: 7. Germline V lookup: CDR1 LNHDA, CDR2 SQIVND (reference sequence). CDR3 DNA: TGTGCCAGTAGTATTTCGGGACTATACCACAATGAGCAGTTCTTC. It specifies CASSISGLYHNEQFF.

The table lists this clonotype with a few counts. V is TRBV20-1 and J is TRBJ1-5; no clear D. Trimming pared 1 base from V and 0 bases from J, leaving 7 bases between. CDR1 and CDR2 from the germline V gene are DFQATT and SNEGSKA (reference sequence). CDR3 length: 14 residues. This CDR3 is CSARVGSSNQPQHF. CDR3 nucleotides: TGCAGTGCTAGAGTTGGCAGTAGCAATCAGCCCCAGCATTTT.

There are many counts of this clonotype. This chain joins TRBV27 and TRBJ2-5, with 8 bases fitting TRBD1. This CDR3 is 18 amino acids long. CDR1 is MNHEY, CDR2 SMNVEV, per germline (reference sequence). Germline trimming cut 0 bases from V and 7 bases from J; bases unmatched to any gene: 16. CDR3 DNA sequence: TGTGCCAGCAGTTTATCGACCCCCCGCTTGGACAGGGAAGGGACCCAGTACTTC. Its translation: CASSLSTPRLDREGTQYF.